Here is one T cell receptor (beta chain) with its context. The target antigen is unknown. This specimen comes from a study of cytomegalovirus exposure and HLA in healthy donors. About the research overall: Researchers found that approximately 77% of almost 400 genotyped donors fell within the Caucasian-associated ancestry cluster. Study results and limitations: In a later analysis, an Asian-associated ancestry cluster reportedly showed fewer N-insertions than the approximately 640-donor mean. A later analysis linked a missense DCLRE1C variant to TCR beta V- and J-gene trimming.

Primers included in the PCR were 60 Vbeta and 13 Jbeta primers. Generated by immunoSEQ multiplex PCR, the TCRdb table keeps only in-frame clones and is missing some. Among over 200,000 clones, 75% to 80% were seen once, and the ten largest hold over 1.5%. The CDR3 has 16 residues. Germline V gene data show CDR1 as SGHTA and CDR2 as FQGNSA. The trim removed 6 bases at V and 4 bases at J, leaving 12 bases unmatched. This clonotype originated in a male donor in good health and CMV-seronegative. The genes are TRBV7-2 and TRBJ2-7; 10 bases map to TRBD2. Sequences were obtained from PBMCs. The CDR3 nucleotides are TGTGCCAGCAGGCGAACCACCCTAGCGGGAGTGTACGAGCAGTACTTC. Protein: CASRRTTLAGVYEQYF.